These T cell receptor beta chains were read from a single sample in a study of blood T cell repertoires in COVID-19. Profiled with immunoSEQ multiplex PCR; TCRdb holds only in-frame clones, not every one. The table includes about 220,000 clones, 65% to 90% detected once. Sequenced input: peripheral blood. These receptors all come from a human donor in a cohort sampled during active COVID-19. CDR3s include the opening cysteine and the closing phenylalanine or tryptophan. A D gene is named only where the DNA matches it firmly. Clone size is shown for a subset of rows, as once, few, many or a class of expanded clone.

CDR3 | DNA | size | V | length | D | J
CASRPGTSGRVEQYF | TGTGCCAGCAGACCCGGGACTAGCGGGAGGGTGGAGCAGTACTTC | . | TRBV28 | 15 | TRBD2 | TRBJ2-7
CATSRGGPTEAFF | TGTGCCACCAGCAGAGGGGGCCCCACTGAAGCTTTCTTT | . | TRBV15 | 13 | . | TRBJ1-1
CASSWVLAGDEREQYF | TGTGCCAGCAGCTGGGTACTAGCGGGAGACGAACGCGAGCAGTACTTC | . | TRBV5-6 | 16 | TRBD2 | TRBJ2-7
CASSITTAQYQPQHF | TGTGCCAGTAGTATTACAACAGCCCAGTATCAGCCCCAGCATTTT | . | TRBV19 | 15 | . | TRBJ1-5
CASSVGVLGSGGYTF | TGTGCCAGCAGCGTAGGGGTTCTCGGATCGGGTGGCTACACCTTC | . | TRBV9 | 15 | . | TRBJ1-2
CASSLGLGGVLSSYEQYF | TGTGCCAGCAGCTTGGGGTTGGGCGGGGTCCTGAGCTCCTACGAGCAGTACTTC | once | TRBV7-2 | 18 | . | TRBJ2-7
CASSLGTSGGNEQFF | TGTGCCAGCAGCTTAGGGACTAGCGGAGGCAATGAGCAGTTCTTC | . | TRBV7-2 | 15 | TRBD2 | TRBJ2-1
CAWSIPPQGARGYTF | TGTGCCTGGAGTATCCCACCACAGGGGGCTAGGGGCTACACCTTC | . | TRBV30 | 15 | TRBD1 | TRBJ1-2
CASSLGAGGRNTIYF | TGTGCCAGCAGCTTGGGGGCAGGGGGAAGAAACACCATATATTTT | . | TRBV5-6 | 15 | TRBD1 | TRBJ1-3
CASSFRGEAFF | TGTGCCAGCAGTTTTCGCGGCGAAGCTTTCTTT | . | TRBV12-3/TRBV12-4 | 11 | . | TRBJ1-1
CASSSVYNEQFF | TGTGCCAGCAGCTCCGTTTACAATGAGCAGTTCTTC | . | TRBV7-2 | 12 | . | TRBJ2-1
CASSSRPRREPSYNEQFF | TGTGCCAGCAGCTCTCGTCCCCGGAGGGAACCATCCTACAATGAGCAGTTCTTC | . | TRBV27 | 18 | . | TRBJ2-1
CASRWGLAGGTDTQYF | TGTGCCAGTAGGTGGGGACTAGCGGGAGGTACAGATACGCAGTATTTT | . | TRBV19 | 16 | TRBD2 | TRBJ2-3
CASSLGGPEAFF | TGTGCCAGCAGCTTGGGGGGGCCTGAAGCTTTCTTT | . | TRBV5-8 | 12 | . | TRBJ1-1
CASSLRDRGPYEQYF | TGTGCCAGCAGCCTCCGGGACAGGGGCCCCTACGAGCAGTACTTC | once | TRBV7-7 | 15 | TRBD1 | TRBJ2-7
CASSPGLAYEQYF | TGTGCCAGCAGCCCGGGACTAGCGTACGAGCAGTACTTC | . | TRBV5-4 | 13 | TRBD2 | TRBJ2-7
CASSLDFSVTSGYEQYF | TGTGCCAGCAGCTTAGATTTCTCGGTGACTAGCGGTTACGAGCAGTACTTC | once | TRBV7-6 | 17 | TRBD2 | TRBJ2-7
CASSLETGIFYEQYF | TGTGCCAGCAGCTTAGAGACTGGTATCTTCTACGAGCAGTACTTC | . | TRBV7-2 | 15 | . | TRBJ2-7
CASSASPGSYEQYF | TGTGCCAGCAGCGCCTCACCAGGCTCCTACGAGCAGTACTTC | . | TRBV9 | 14 | . | TRBJ2-7
CASSLFTGTGNNQPQHF | TGTGCCAGCAGTTTATTCACCGGGACAGGGAACAATCAGCCCCAGCATTTT | . | TRBV28 | 17 | TRBD1 | TRBJ1-5
CASSRRAEAFF | TGTGCCAGCAGTAGACGGGCTGAAGCTTTCTTT | once | TRBV6-2/TRBV6-3 | 11 | . | TRBJ1-1
CSASPSTGASYEAFF | TGCAGTGCTAGTCCCAGCACAGGGGCCTCCTATGAAGCTTTCTTT | . | TRBV20-1 | 15 | TRBD1 | TRBJ1-1
CASLTDSYEQYF | TGTGCCAGCCTTACGGACAGCTACGAGCAGTACTTC | few | TRBV6-5 | 12 | . | TRBJ2-7
CASSLTGRRNEQFF | TGTGCCAGCAGCTTGACTGGCCGGAGAAATGAGCAGTTCTTC | . | TRBV7-9 | 14 | . | TRBJ2-1
CASSPLSGTGVTEAFF | TGTGCCAGCAGTCCATTATCTGGGACAGGGGTAACTGAAGCTTTCTTT | . | TRBV27 | 16 | TRBD1 | TRBJ1-1
CASSPRARIGYEQYF | TGTGCCAGCAGCCCCAGGGCTAGGATTGGCTACGAGCAGTACTTC | . | TRBV7-8 | 15 | . | TRBJ2-7
CASSYSDWPGTEAFF | TGTGCCAGCAGTTACTCGGACTGGCCGGGCACTGAAGCTTTCTTT | once | TRBV6-2/TRBV6-3 | 15 | . | TRBJ1-1
CASSPRDTYYEQYF | TGTGCCAGCAGTCCCCGGGACACTTATTACGAGCAGTACTTC | many | TRBV27 | 14 | . | TRBJ2-7
CASSLTQNTEAFF | TGTGCCAGCAGCCTGACACAGAACACTGAAGCTTTCTTT | . | TRBV7-2 | 13 | . | TRBJ1-1
CASSLWAGEDTEAFF | TGTGCCAGCAGTTTATGGGCCGGGGAGGACACTGAAGCTTTCTTT | . | TRBV27 | 15 | . | TRBJ1-1
CASSLAYSPSDRAPFF | TGTGCCAGCAGCTTGGCCTACTCGCCGTCAGACAGGGCCCCTTTCTTC | . | TRBV5-4 | 16 | TRBD1 | TRBJ1-2
CATSNQGTADTQYF | TGTGCCACCAGCAATCAGGGGACGGCAGATACGCAGTATTTT | . | TRBV15 | 14 | . | TRBJ2-3
CASSFGTSGDEQYF | TGTGCCAGCAGTTTTGGGACTAGCGGTGACGAGCAGTACTTC | . | TRBV27 | 14 | TRBD2 | TRBJ2-7
CALGRGLAGGGGTQYF | TGTGCCCTTGGGAGGGGACTAGCGGGAGGAGGGGGTACGCAGTATTTT | . | TRBV7-2 | 16 | TRBD2 | TRBJ2-3
CASSQGGGTGFF | TGTGCCAGCAGTCAGGGGGGCGGGACAGGTTTCTTT | . | TRBV6-6 | 12 | TRBD1 | TRBJ1-1
CASSVVETGDSPLHF | TGTGCCAGCAGCGTAGTTGAGACAGGGGATTCACCCCTCCACTTT | . | TRBV9 | 15 | TRBD1 | TRBJ1-6
CASSFAQGYYNEQFF | TGTGCCAGCAGCTTTGCACAGGGATACTACAATGAGCAGTTCTTC | once | TRBV7-9 | 15 | . | TRBJ2-1
CASSGRGLAKNIQYF | TGTGCCAGCAGTGGGAGGGGACTAGCCAAAAACATTCAGTACTTC | . | TRBV27 | 15 | TRBD2 | TRBJ2-4
CASKTGSSYNSPLHF | TGTGCCAGTAAAACAGGGAGCTCCTATAATTCACCCCTCCACTTT | . | TRBV28 | 15 | . | TRBJ1-6
CASAAGGSYEQYF | TGTGCCAGCGCAGCGGGAGGATCCTACGAGCAGTACTTC | once | TRBV28 | 13 | TRBD2 | TRBJ2-7
CASSQALAGEGNEQFF | TGTGCCAGCAGCCAAGCTCTAGCGGGAGAAGGCAATGAGCAGTTCTTC | . | TRBV3-1/TRBV3-2 | 16 | TRBD2 | TRBJ2-1